This T cell receptor beta chain was recorded in a study of cytomegalovirus exposure and HLA in healthy donors. The method was immunoSEQ multiplex PCR; TCRdb's version includes in-frame clones alone and lacks a portion of them. Here the sample spans 100,000 to 150,000 clones, 88% being singletons. Regarding this clone: Its antigen is not identified.

The CDR3 consists of 13 residues. Looked up from germline, CDR1 is SGHRS and CDR2 is YFSETQ. V was trimmed by 4 bases and J by 3 bases, leaving 9 bases between them. Study-level findings and limits: The CMV antigen specificity of a few CMV-associated chains was confirmed through in vitro analysis. There were around 160 TCR beta chains listed as cytomegalovirus-associated.

It was the approximately 130-subject validation cohort, separate from the approximately 620-subject first cohort, to which the donors belonged. Sample: PBMCs. The sequence derives from a man under 40 in good health and CMV-seronegative. This chain joins TRBV5-1 and TRBJ2-3; TRBD1 might be the D (6 bases). The CDR3 DNA reads as TGCGCCAGCAGCGACGGACAGACAGATACGCAGTATTTT. Encoded protein: CASSDGQTDTQYF.